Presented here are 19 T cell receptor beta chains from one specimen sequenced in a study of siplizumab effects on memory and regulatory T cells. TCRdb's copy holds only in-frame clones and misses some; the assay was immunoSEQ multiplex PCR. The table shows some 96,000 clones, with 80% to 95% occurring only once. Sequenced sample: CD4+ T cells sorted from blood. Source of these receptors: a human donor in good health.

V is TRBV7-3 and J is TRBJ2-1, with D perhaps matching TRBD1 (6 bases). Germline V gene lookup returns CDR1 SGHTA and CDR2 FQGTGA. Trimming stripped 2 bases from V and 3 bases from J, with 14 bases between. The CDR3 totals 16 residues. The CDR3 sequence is CASSLGGWTIYNEQFF. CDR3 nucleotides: TGTGCCAGCAGCTTAGGGGGCTGGACCATCTACAATGAGCAGTTCTTC.

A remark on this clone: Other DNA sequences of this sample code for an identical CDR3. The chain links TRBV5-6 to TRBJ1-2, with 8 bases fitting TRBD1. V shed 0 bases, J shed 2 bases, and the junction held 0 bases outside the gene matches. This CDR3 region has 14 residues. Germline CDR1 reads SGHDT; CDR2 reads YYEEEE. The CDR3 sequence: CASSLGQGNYGYTF. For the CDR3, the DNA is TGTGCCAGCAGCTTGGGACAGGGGAACTATGGCTACACCTTC.

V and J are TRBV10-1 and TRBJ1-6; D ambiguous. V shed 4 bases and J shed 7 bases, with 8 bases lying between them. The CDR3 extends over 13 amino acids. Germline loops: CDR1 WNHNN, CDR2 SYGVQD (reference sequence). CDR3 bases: TGCGCCAGCAGTGCACAGAAAAATTCACCCCTCCACTTT. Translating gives CASSAQKNSPLHF.

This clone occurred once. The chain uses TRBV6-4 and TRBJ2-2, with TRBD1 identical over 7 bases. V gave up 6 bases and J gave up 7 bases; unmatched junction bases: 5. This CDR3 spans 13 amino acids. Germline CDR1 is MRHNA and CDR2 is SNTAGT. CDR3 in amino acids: CASSATGFGELFF. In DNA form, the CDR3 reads TGTGCCAGCAGCGCGACAGGGTTCGGGGAGCTGTTTTTT.

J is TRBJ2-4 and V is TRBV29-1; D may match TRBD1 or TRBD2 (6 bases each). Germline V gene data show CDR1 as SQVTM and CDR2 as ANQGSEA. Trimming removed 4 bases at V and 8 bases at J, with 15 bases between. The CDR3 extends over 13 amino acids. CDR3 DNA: TGCAGCGTTGTACAGGGTTGGGGGGACATTCAGTACTTC. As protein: CSVVQGWGDIQYF.

CDR3 residues: CASSESGTSVNEQFF. Written as DNA, the CDR3 is TGCGCCAGCAGTGAATCCGGGACTAGCGTAAATGAGCAGTTCTTC. This rearrangement joins TRBV10-1 to TRBJ2-1; 10 nucleotides match TRBD2. Per germline, CDR1 WNHNN and CDR2 SYGVQD (reference sequence). V shed 3 bases, J shed 7 bases, and the junction held 6 bases outside the gene matches. This CDR3 is 15 amino acids long.

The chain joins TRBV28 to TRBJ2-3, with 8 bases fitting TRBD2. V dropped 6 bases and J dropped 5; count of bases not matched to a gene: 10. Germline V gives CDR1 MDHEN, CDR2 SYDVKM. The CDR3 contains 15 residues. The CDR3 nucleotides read TGTGCCAGCAGCAACCCGGGGGGGCGTAGAGATACGCAGTATTTT. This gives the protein CASSNPGGRRDTQYF.

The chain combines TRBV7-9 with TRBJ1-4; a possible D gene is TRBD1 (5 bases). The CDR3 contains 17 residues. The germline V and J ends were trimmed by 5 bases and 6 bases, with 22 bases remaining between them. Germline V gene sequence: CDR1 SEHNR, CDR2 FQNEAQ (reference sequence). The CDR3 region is CASSLTLQGAGDEKLFF. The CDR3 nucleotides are TGTGCCAGCAGCCTAACCCTCCAGGGAGCGGGAGATGAAAAACTGTTTTTT.

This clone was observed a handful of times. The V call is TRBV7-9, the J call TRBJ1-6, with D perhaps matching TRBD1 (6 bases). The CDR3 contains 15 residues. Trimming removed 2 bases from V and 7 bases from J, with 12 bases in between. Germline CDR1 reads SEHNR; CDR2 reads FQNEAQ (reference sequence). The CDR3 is CASSLSQGRNSPLHF. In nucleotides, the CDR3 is TGTGCCAGCAGCTTATCGCAGGGGCGAAATTCACCCCTCCACTTT.

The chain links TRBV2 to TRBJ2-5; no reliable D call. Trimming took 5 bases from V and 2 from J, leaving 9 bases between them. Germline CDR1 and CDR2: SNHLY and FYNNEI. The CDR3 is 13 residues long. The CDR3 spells CASSKNGQETQYF. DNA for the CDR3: TGTGCCAGCAGTAAGAACGGACAAGAGACCCAGTACTTC. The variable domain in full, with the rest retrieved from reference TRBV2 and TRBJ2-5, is EPEVTQTPSHQVTQMGQEVILRCVPISNHLYFYWYRQILGQKVEFLVSFYNNEISEKSEIFDDQFSVERPDGSNFTLKIRSTKLEDSAMYFCASSKNGQETQYFGPGTRLLVL.

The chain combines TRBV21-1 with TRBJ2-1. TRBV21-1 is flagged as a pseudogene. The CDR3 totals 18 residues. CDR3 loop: CASNPKEGEPVHNNEQFF. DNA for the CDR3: TGTGCCAGCAACCCCAAGGAGGGGGAGCCGGTACACAACAATGAGCAGTTCTTC.

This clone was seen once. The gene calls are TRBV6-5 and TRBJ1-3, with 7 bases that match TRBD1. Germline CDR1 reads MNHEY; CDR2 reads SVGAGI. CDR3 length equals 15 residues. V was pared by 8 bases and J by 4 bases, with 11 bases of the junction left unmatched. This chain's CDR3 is CASSIKGAPGNTIYF. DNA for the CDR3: TGTGCCAGCTCAATAAAGGGGGCGCCCGGAAACACCATATATTTT.

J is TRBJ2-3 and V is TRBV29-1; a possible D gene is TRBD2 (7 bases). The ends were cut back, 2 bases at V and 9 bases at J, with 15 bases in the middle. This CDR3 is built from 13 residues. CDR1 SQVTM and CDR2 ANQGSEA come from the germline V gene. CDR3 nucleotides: TGCAGCGTTGAACGGGGGGCATTCGAGACGCAGTATTTT. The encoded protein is CSVERGAFETQYF.

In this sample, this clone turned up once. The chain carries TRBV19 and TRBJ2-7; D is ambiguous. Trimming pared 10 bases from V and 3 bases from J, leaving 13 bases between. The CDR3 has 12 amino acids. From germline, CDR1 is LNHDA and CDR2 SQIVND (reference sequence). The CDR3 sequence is CATKGRNYEQYF. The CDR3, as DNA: TGTGCCACCAAGGGCAGAAACTACGAGCAGTACTTC.

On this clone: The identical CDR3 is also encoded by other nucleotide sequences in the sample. The CDR3 region has the DNA TGCGCCAGCAGCCAAGATCCCAATTCACCCCTCCACTTT. Translation gives CASSQDPNSPLHF. V and J are TRBV4-3 and TRBJ1-6; D not certain. Trimming took off 0 bases at V and 7 bases at J, with 4 bases between the two ends. Germline values: CDR1 LGHNA, CDR2 YSLEER. The CDR3 totals 13 residues.

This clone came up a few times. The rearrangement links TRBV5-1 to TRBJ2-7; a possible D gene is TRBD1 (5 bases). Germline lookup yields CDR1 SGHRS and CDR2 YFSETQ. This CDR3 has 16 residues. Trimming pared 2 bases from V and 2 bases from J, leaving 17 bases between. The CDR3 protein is CASSFQGGFGTYEQYF. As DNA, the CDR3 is TGCGCCAGCAGCTTTCAGGGCGGTTTTGGGACCTACGAGCAGTACTTC.

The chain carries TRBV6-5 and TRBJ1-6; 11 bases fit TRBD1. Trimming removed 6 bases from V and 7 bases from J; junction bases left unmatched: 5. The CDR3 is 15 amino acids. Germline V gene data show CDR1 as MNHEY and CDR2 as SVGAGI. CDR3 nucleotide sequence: TGTGCCAGCAGAGGGGGACAGGGGGACAATTCACCCCTCCACTTT. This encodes CASRGGQGDNSPLHF.

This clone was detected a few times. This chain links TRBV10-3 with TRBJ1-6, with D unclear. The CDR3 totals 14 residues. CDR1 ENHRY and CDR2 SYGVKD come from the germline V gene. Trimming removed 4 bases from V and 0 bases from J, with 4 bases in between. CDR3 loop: CAISASSYNSPLHF. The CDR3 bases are TGTGCCATCAGTGCAAGCTCCTATAATTCACCCCTCCACTTT.

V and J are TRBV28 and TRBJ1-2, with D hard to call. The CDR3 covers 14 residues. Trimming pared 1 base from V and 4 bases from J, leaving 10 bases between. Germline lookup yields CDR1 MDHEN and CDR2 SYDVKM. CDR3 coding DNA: TGTGCCAGCAGTTTATCCGGCAGCGCCTATGGCTACACCTTC. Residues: CASSLSGSAYGYTF.